The next 15 T cell receptor beta chains were all read from a single sample in a study of blood T cell repertoires in COVID-19. The protocol was immunoSEQ multiplex PCR, while the TCRdb copy is restricted to in-frame clones and leaves out a portion. The sample contains about 330,000 clones, roughly 90% of which appear only once. Sequenced sample: PBMCs or T cells enriched from blood (not recorded which). These receptors were collected from a woman in her 30s who had recovered from COVID-19.

The rearrangement links TRBV12-5 to TRBJ2-7, with 10 bases fitting TRBD1. The CDR3 sequence is 14 residues long. Trimming cost V 1 base and J 7 bases; bases outside gene matches: 4. Germline CDR1 is LGHNT and CDR2 is FRNRAP. The CDR3 spells CASGLGTGGEEQYF. CDR3 in DNA: TGTGCTAGTGGTTTGGGGACAGGGGGGGAAGAGCAGTACTTC.

This clone came up once. The chain has TRBV5-4 and TRBJ2-3; D might be TRBD2 (6 bases). CDR1 and CDR2 from the germline V gene are SGHNT and YYREEE (reference sequence). Trimming removed 0 bases at V and 10 bases at J, with 15 bases between. CDR3 length: 14 residues. The chain's CDR3 is CASSLDRERRPQYF. CDR3 in DNA: TGTGCCAGCAGCTTGGACCGGGAGAGGAGGCCGCAGTATTTT.

The rearrangement links TRBV5-1 to TRBJ1-3; no clear D gene. The CDR3 loop spans 15 amino acids. Germline lookup yields CDR1 SGHRS and CDR2 YFSETQ. V dropped 3 bases and J dropped 0 bases, with 10 bases sitting between them. The chain's CDR3 is CASSWSGSSGNTIYF. DNA for the CDR3: TGCGCCAGCAGCTGGAGCGGTAGCTCTGGAAACACCATATATTTT.

This chain links TRBV28 with TRBJ2-7; 7 positions agree with TRBD1. V was pared by 2 bases and J by 3 bases, with 7 bases of the junction left unmatched. This CDR3 has 15 amino acids. CDR1 and CDR2 (germline): MDHEN, SYDVKM. The chain's CDR3 is CASSLLRDSFYEQYF. Written as DNA, the CDR3 is TGTGCCAGCAGTTTACTTCGGGACAGCTTCTACGAGCAGTACTTC.

This rearrangement joins TRBV29-1 to TRBJ1-2; the D is unclear. Germline V gene sequence: CDR1 SQVTM, CDR2 ANQGSEA. V dropped 3 bases and J dropped 3 bases, with 8 bases sitting between them. The CDR3 sequence is 12 residues long. CDR3 protein: CSVEQEDYGYTF. The CDR3 coding sequence is TGCAGCGTTGAGCAAGAGGACTATGGCTACACCTTC. The whole variable domain, filled in from reference TRBV29-1 and TRBJ1-2, reads SAVISQKPSRDICQRGTSLTIQCQVDSQVTMMFWYRQQPGQSLTLIATANQGSEATYESGFVIDKFPISRPNLTFSTLTVSNMSPEDSSIYLCSVEQEDYGYTFGSGTRLTVV.

The chain recombines TRBV6-1 with TRBJ1-4; D gene ambiguous. This CDR3 comprises 14 residues. CDR1 is MNHNS, CDR2 SASEGT, per germline. V was cut by 1 base and J by 8 bases, with 11 bases left in between. The CDR3 region has the DNA TGTGCCAGCAGTGAAGTGAGACATATCGAAAAACTGTTTTTT. Its protein is CASSEVRHIEKLFF.

The rearrangement joins TRBV7-2 to TRBJ1-2; a possible D gene is TRBD1 (5 bases). CDR1 and CDR2 from the germline V gene are SGHTA and FQGNSA. CDR3 length equals 16 residues. V was shortened by 5 bases and J by 7 bases, with 23 bases between the two germline ends. CDR3 in amino acids: CASSRTHGISTGGYTF. The CDR3 DNA follows: TGTGCCAGCAGCCGGACACACGGAATATCAACTGGTGGCTACACCTTC.

The chain joins TRBV15 to TRBJ1-6, with 7 bases matching TRBD1. Germline assignment: CDR1 LNHNV and CDR2 YYDKDF (reference sequence). The V gene end was trimmed by 3 bases and the J gene end by 6 bases; junction bases not matched to a gene: 2. The CDR3 loop spans 14 amino acids. In DNA, the CDR3 is TGTGCCACCAGCAGCGACAGGGCTAATTCACCCCTCCACTTT. Translation: CATSSDRANSPLHF.

This chain links TRBV11-2 with TRBJ2-5; 7 bases line up with TRBD2. V trimming: 3 bases; J trimming: 5 bases; junction bases outside the gene matches: 6. CDR3 length: 14 amino acids. Germline V CDR1 and CDR2: SGHAT, FQNNGV. CDR3 nucleotide sequence: TGTGCCAGCAGCTTCCGGACTAGTTCCGAGACCCAGTACTTC. Translation gives CASSFRTSSETQYF.

CDR3 loop: CSVSPDSEAYGYTF. CDR3 in DNA: TGCAGCGTTTCTCCCGACAGCGAAGCCTATGGCTACACCTTC. The chain has TRBV29-1 and TRBJ1-2; D perhaps matches TRBD1 (5 bases). Deletions cut 5 bases from V and 4 bases from J, with 17 bases between. CDR3 length: 14 residues. CDR1 is SQVTM, CDR2 ANQGSEA, per germline.

The chain combines TRBV29-1 with TRBJ1-2; TRBD1 might be the D (5 bases). This CDR3 is 12 amino acids long. With 3 bases removed from V and 8 bases from J, the gap between germline ends came to 13 bases. Per the germline V gene, CDR1 is SQVTM and CDR2 is ANQGSEA. The CDR3 is CSVDGGTPGYTF. The CDR3 DNA reads as TGCAGCGTTGACGGCGGGACCCCAGGCTACACCTTC.

The rearrangement uses TRBV29-1 and TRBJ1-1; a weak D match, TRBD1 (6 bases). The CDR3 has 13 amino acids. Germline CDR1 and CDR2: SQVTM and ANQGSEA. V lost 8 bases, J lost 0 bases, and 13 bases lay in between. CDR3 nucleotide sequence: TGCAGCTCGACAGGTACTATGAACACTGAAGCTTTCTTT. It is translated as CSSTGTMNTEAFF.

This clone was detected once. The chain couples TRBV4-1 to TRBJ1-1; the D is unclear. Germline V lookup: CDR1 MGHRA, CDR2 YSYEKL. The CDR3 covers 14 residues. Trimming took off 2 bases at V and 2 bases at J, with 9 bases between the two ends. The CDR3 loop reads CASSQPLRNTEAFF. CDR3 coding DNA: TGCGCCAGCAGCCAACCCCTGAGAAACACTGAAGCTTTCTTT.

This chain uses TRBV27 with TRBJ2-1; TRBD2 might be the D (6 bases). The V end lost 6 bases, the J end lost 0 bases, and 12 bases lay between the germline ends. The CDR3 covers 15 residues. CDR1 MNHEY and CDR2 SMNVEV come from the germline V gene (reference sequence). This CDR3 is CASRGGTSSYNEQFF. The DNA of the CDR3 is TGTGCCAGCAGGGGGGGTACCAGCTCCTACAATGAGCAGTTCTTC.

This chain joins TRBV5-1 and TRBJ1-2; possibly TRBD1 for D (5 bases). Trimming pared 6 bases from V and 3 bases from J, leaving 21 bases between. The CDR3 sequence is 16 residues long. Germline lookup yields CDR1 SGHRS and CDR2 YFSETQ. This chain's CDR3 is CASNRSRGGAHYGYTF. CDR3 in DNA: TGCGCCAGCAACAGGTCCCGTGGCGGGGCCCACTATGGCTACACCTTC.